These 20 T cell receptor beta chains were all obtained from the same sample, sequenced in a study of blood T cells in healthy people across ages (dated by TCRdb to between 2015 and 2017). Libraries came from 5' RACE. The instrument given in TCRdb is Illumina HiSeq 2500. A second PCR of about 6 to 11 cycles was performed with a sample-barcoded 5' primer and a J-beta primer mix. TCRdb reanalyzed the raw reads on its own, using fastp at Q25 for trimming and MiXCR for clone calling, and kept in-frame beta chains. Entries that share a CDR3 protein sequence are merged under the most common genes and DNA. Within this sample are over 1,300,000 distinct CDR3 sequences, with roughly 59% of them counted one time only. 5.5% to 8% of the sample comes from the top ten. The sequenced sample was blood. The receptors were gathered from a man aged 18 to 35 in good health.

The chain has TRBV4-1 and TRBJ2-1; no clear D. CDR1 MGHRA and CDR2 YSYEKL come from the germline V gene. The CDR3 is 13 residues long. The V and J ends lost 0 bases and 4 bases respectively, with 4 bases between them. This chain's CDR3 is CASSQDAYNEQFF. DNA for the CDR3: TGCGCCAGCAGCCAAGATGCATACAATGAGCAGTTCTTC.

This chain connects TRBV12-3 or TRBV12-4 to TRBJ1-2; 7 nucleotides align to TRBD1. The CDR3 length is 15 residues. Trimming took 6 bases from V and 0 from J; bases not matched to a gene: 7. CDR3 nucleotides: TGTGCCAGCAGAGACAGGGACTATGCTAACTATGGCTACACCTTC. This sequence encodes CASRDRDYANYGYTF.

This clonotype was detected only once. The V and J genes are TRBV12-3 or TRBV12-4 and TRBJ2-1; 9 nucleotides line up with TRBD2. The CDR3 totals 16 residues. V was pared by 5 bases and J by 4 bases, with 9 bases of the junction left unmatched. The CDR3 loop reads CASSRGGTSSYNEQFF. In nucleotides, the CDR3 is TGTGCCAGCAGTCGGGGCGGGACTAGCAGTTACAATGAGCAGTTCTTC.

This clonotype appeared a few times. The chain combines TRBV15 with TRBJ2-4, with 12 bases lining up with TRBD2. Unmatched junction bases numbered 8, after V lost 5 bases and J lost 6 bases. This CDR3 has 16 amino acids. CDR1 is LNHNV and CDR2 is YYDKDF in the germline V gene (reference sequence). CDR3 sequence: CATSAGTSGSLNIQYF. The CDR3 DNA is TGTGCCACCAGCGCCGGGACTAGCGGGTCCCTAAACATTCAGTACTTC.

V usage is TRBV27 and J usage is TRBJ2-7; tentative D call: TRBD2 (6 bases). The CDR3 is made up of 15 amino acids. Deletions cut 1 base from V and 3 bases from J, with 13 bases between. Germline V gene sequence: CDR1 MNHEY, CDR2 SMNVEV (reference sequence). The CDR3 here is CASSLLRDQYYEQYF. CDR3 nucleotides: TGTGCCAGCAGTTTATTGCGGGACCAGTACTACGAGCAGTACTTC.

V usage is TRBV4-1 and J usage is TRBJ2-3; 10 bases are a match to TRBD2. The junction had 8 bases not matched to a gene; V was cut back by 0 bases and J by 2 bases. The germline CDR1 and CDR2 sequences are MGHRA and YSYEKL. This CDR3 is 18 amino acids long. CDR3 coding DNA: TGCGCCAGCAGCCAAGAAGGGCCTAGCGGGAGAGCCACAGATACGCAGTATTTT. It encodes CASSQEGPSGRATDTQYF.

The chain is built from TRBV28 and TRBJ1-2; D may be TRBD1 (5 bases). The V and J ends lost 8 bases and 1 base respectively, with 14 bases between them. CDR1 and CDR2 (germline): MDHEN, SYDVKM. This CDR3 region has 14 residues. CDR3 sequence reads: CASGTGGDNYGYTF. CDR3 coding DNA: TGTGCCAGCGGTACGGGGGGGGATAACTATGGCTACACCTTC.

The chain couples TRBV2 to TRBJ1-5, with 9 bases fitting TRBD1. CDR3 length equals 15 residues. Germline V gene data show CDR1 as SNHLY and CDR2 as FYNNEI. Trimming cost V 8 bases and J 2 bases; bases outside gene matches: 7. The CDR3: CASAKGQGGNQPQHF. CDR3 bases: TGTGCCAGCGCCAAGGGACAGGGAGGCAATCAGCCCCAGCATTTT.

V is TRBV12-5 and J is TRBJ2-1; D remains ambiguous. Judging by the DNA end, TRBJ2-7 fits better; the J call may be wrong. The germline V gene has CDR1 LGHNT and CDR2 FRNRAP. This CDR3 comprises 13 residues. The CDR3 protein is CASGLSSYNEQYF. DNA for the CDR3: TGTGCTAGTGGTTTGTCGTCCTACAATGAGCAGTACTTC.

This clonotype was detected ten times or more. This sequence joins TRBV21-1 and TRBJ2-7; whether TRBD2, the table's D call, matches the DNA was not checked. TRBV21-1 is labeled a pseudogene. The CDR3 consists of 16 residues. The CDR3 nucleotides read TGTGCCAGCAGCAAAGCAGGCAGGACTAATCCTTACGAGCAGTACTTC. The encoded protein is CASSKAGRTNPYEQYF.

The CDR3 spells CSSGTPTTNEKLFF. In DNA form, the CDR3 reads TGCAGCTCCGGGACACCAACAACTAATGAAAAACTGTTTTTT. The chain uses TRBV20-1 and TRBJ1-4; possibly TRBD1 for D (6 bases). Germline CDR1 and CDR2: DFQATT and SNEGSKA (reference sequence). The CDR3 runs to 14 residues.

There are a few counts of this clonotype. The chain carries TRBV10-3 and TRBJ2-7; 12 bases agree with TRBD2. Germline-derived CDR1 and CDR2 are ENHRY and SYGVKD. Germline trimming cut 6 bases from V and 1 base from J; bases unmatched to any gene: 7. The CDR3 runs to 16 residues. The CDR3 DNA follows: TGTGCCATCAGCACCATGACTAGCGGGAGTTCCTACGAGCAGTACTTC. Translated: CAISTMTSGSSYEQYF.

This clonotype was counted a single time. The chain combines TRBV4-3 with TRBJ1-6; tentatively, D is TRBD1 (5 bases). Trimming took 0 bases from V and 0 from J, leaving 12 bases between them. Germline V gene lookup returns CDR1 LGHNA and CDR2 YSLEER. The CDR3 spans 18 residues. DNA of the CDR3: TGCGCCAGCAGCCAAGAGAGGGGTGGGAGCTCCTATAATTCACCCCTCCACTTT. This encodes CASSQERGGSSYNSPLHF.

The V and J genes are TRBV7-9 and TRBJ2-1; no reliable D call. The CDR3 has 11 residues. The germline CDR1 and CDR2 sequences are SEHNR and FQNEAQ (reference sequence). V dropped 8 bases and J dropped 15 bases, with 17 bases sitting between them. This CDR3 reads CASEVQGSGFF. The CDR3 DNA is TGTGCCAGCGAAGTTCAAGGCTCGGGGTTCTTC.

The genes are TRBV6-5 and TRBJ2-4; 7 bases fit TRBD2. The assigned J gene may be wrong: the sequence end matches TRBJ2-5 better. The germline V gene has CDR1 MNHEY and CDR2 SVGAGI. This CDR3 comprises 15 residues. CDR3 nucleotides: TGTGCCAGCACCCATGCGGGGGAGTTGGGGGAGACCCAGTACTTC. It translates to CASTHAGELGETQYF.

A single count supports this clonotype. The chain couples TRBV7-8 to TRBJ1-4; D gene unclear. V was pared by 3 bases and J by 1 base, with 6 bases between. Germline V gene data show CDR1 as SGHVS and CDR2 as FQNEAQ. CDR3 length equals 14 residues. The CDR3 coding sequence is TGTGCCAGCAGCTTCTCAGAAACTAATGAAAAACTGTTTTTT. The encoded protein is CASSFSETNEKLFF.

This CDR3 is CAGAQGGGSPLHF. Here the CDR3 DNA reads TGTGCCGGGGCTCAGGGGGGAGGCTCACCCCTCCACTTT. This chain links TRBV6-1 with TRBJ1-6, with 7 bases matching TRBD1. Unmatched junction bases numbered 11, after V lost 11 bases and J lost 10 bases. The CDR3 sequence is 13 residues long. CDR1 is MNHNS, CDR2 SASEGT, per germline.

CDR3 DNA sequence: TGTGCCACCCTGGGGGGACAGACCTACGAGCAGTACTTC. Amino acid sequence: CATLGGQTYEQYF. The gene calls are TRBV25-1 and TRBJ2-4; a weak D match, TRBD1 (7 bases). The J call may not be correct, given that the DNA end is closer to TRBJ2-7. Germline assignment: CDR1 MGHDK and CDR2 SYGVNS. The CDR3 extends over 13 amino acids.

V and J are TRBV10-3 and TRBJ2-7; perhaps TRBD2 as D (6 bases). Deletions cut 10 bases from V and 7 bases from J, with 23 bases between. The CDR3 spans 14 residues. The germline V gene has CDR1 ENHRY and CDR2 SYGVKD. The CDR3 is CATRDLLAGDEQYF. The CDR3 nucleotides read TGTGCCACCAGAGATCTACTAGCCGGCGATGAGCAGTACTTC.

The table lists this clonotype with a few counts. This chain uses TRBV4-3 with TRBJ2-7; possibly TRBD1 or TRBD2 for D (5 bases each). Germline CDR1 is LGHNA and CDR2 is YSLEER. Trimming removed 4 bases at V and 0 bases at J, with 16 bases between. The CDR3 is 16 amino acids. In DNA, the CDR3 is TGCGCCAGCAGCCCAAGTATAGGGACGAGCTCCTACGAGCAGTACTTC. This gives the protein CASSPSIGTSSYEQYF.